Each of the 31 T cell receptor beta chains below was sequenced from the same sample in a study of spatial heterogeneity in lung cancer. Time point defined: sample taken at primary tumor resection. Frozen PBMC, nontumor lung or tumor provided whole RNA, which was sequenced unsorted. TCRdb recomputed calls from the 5' RACE reads with MiXCR, one row per CDR3 protein. The profile shows over 50,000 distinct CDR3 sequences, roughly 7.9% of them singletons. The sample consisted of PBMCs, taken at surgery. Every receptor here comes from a female donor with early-stage non-small cell lung cancer.

This clonotype occurred a few times. The chain joins TRBV20-1 to TRBJ2-7; 9 bases align to TRBD1. J was trimmed by 4 bases and V by 0 bases; bases with no gene match: 4. This CDR3 contains 14 residues. Germline CDR1 is DFQATT and CDR2 is SNEGSKA (reference sequence). CDR3 in amino acids: CSARDPGTGYEQYF. The CDR3 DNA is TGCAGTGCTAGAGACCCGGGGACAGGGTACGAGCAGTACTTC.

This clonotype was seen a handful of times. The V call is TRBV6-1, the J call TRBJ2-4; TRBD1 matches at 11 bases. The CDR3 has 17 amino acids. The V gene end was trimmed by 4 bases and the J gene end by 0 bases; junction bases not matched to a gene: 5. The germline gives CDR1 MNHNS, CDR2 SASEGT. In DNA form, the CDR3 reads TGTGCCAGCAGTGTGGACAGGGGGCCTTTAGCCAAAAACATTCAGTACTTC. Residues: CASSVDRGPLAKNIQYF.

V is TRBV4-2 and J is TRBJ1-6; unclear D gene. The CDR3 extends over 15 amino acids. Trimming shortened V by 0 bases and J by 10 bases, and 13 bases separated the two germline ends. Germline CDR1 is LGHNA and CDR2 is YNFKEQ. Written as DNA, the CDR3 is TGTGCCAGCAGCCAAGATCGTGCTGGGAAGTCACCCCTCCACTTT. Its protein is CASSQDRAGKSPLHF.

This rearrangement joins TRBV24-1 to TRBJ2-1, with D unresolved. V shed 2 bases and J shed 3 bases, with 10 bases lying between them. CDR3 length equals 15 residues. The V gene's germline CDR1 is KGHDR and CDR2 SFDVKD. The CDR3 sequence is CATSDSRRVYNEQFF. The CDR3, as DNA: TGTGCCACCAGTGATTCGAGGCGCGTCTACAATGAGCAGTTCTTC.

There are many counts of this clonotype. V and J are TRBV7-2 and TRBJ2-1; TRBD2 aligns across 8 bases. The V gene end was trimmed by 5 bases and the J gene end by 4 bases; junction bases not matched to a gene: 7. CDR3 size: 15 residues. Germline V CDR1 and CDR2: SGHTA, FQGNSA. The CDR3 sequence is CASSPRVAGYNEQFF. CDR3 nucleotides: TGTGCCAGCAGCCCCCGAGTAGCGGGGTACAATGAGCAGTTCTTC.

The genes are TRBV6-5 and TRBJ2-7; D might be TRBD1 (5 bases). V dropped 9 bases and J dropped 1 base, with 16 bases sitting between them. The germline CDR1 and CDR2 sequences are MNHEY and SVGAGI. The CDR3 contains 14 residues. The CDR3 region has the DNA TGTGCCAGAAAAACGGACACAATTTCCTACGAGCAGTACTTC. Protein product: CARKTDTISYEQYF.

This clonotype showed up many times. J is TRBJ2-1 and V is TRBV7-3; 10 nucleotides match TRBD2. The V and J ends lost 3 bases and 5 bases, in that order; junction bases with no gene match: 1. CDR3 length: 14 residues. The germline CDR1 and CDR2 sequences are SGHTA and FQGTGA. DNA of the CDR3: TGTGCCAGCAGCTTCCTAGCGGGGGACAATGAGCAGTTCTTC. Translation: CASSFLAGDNEQFF.

This clonotype occurred a few times. The chain links TRBV3-1 to TRBJ1-1; D gene ambiguous. Germline CDR1 LGHDT, CDR2 YNNKEL (reference sequence). V lost 5 bases, J lost 1 base, and 14 bases lay in between. The CDR3 contains 15 residues. The CDR3 nucleotides read TGTGCCAGCAGCGGTACGATGCGGGCGAACACTGAAGCTTTCTTT. This gives the protein CASSGTMRANTEAFF.

Only a few counts were recorded for this clonotype. This chain joins TRBV18 and TRBJ2-1, with 8 nucleotides matching TRBD2. The germline V gene encodes CDR1 KGHSH and CDR2 LQKENI. The CDR3 totals 15 residues. The J segment lost 5 bases and the V segment lost 6 bases, leaving 9 bases of the junction unmatched. CDR3: CASSPLKAGDNEQFF. The CDR3 bases are TGTGCCAGCTCGCCTTTGAAAGCGGGGGACAATGAGCAGTTCTTC.

With regard to this clonotype: A much larger clone lies a single base off, so this may be a read error. V usage is TRBV7-2 and J usage is TRBJ1-1; no clear D. CDR1 and CDR2 (germline): SGHTA, FQGNSA. V lost 4 bases and J 0 bases, leaving 6 bases between the germline ends. This CDR3 has 13 residues. The DNA for the CDR3 is TGTGCCAGCAGCTGGACGGTGAACACTGAAGCTTTCTTT. Residues: CASSWTVNTEAFF.

This clonotype was picked up a small number of times. This sequence joins TRBV10-3 and TRBJ1-6; the match to TRBD1 covers 7 bases. The V segment lost 0 bases and the J segment 5 bases; nucleotides outside the gene matches: 4. Germline assignment: CDR1 ENHRY and CDR2 SYGVKD. This CDR3 has 16 amino acids. The CDR3 is CAISESGGGHNSPLHF. The CDR3, as DNA: TGTGCCATCAGTGAGTCTGGAGGGGGCCATAATTCACCCCTCCACTTT.

This clonotype was observed at least ten times. V gene TRBV5-1 combines with J gene TRBJ1-6, with 7 positions matching TRBD1. The germline CDR1 and CDR2 sequences are SGHRS and YFSETQ. V dropped 0 bases and J dropped 0; count of bases not matched to a gene: 0. This CDR3 region has 16 residues. This CDR3 reads CASSLGQGSYNSPLHF. CDR3 in DNA: TGCGCCAGCAGCTTGGGACAGGGCTCCTATAATTCACCCCTCCACTTT. Full variable domain (rest looked up from reference TRBV5-1 and TRBJ1-6): KAGVTQTPRYLIKTRGQQVTLSCSPISGHRSVSWYQQTPGQGLQFLFEYFSETQRNKGNFPGRFSGRQFSNSRSEMNVSTLELGDSALYLCASSLGQGSYNSPLHFGNGTRLTVT.

The chain is built from TRBV28 and TRBJ1-4; maybe TRBD1 (5 bases). From germline, CDR1 is MDHEN and CDR2 SYDVKM. The CDR3 spans 15 residues. Between the trimmed V and J ends, which lost 3 bases and 3 bases, there was a span of 11 bases. CDR3 loop: CASSFQGSANEKLFF. The CDR3 nucleotides are TGTGCCAGCAGTTTTCAGGGTTCAGCTAATGAAAAACTGTTTTTT.

This clonotype turned up a few times. The chain employs TRBV7-3 and TRBJ2-3; 14 bases are shared with TRBD2. V was clipped by 2 bases and J by 5 bases; unmatched bases: 6. Germline lookup yields CDR1 SGHTA and CDR2 FQGTGA. CDR3 length: 17 amino acids. CDR3 amino acids: CASSLVPGLAGGDTQYF. Here the CDR3 DNA reads TGTGCCAGCAGCTTAGTCCCCGGACTAGCGGGAGGAGATACGCAGTATTTT.

This clonotype was observed a few times. The chain has TRBV11-2 and TRBJ2-1, with D possibly matching TRBD1 (6 bases). Germline V gene data show CDR1 as SGHAT and CDR2 as FQNNGV. The V end lost 0 bases, the J end lost 5 bases, and 11 bases lay between the germline ends. The CDR3 totals 15 residues. The CDR3 coding sequence is TGTGCCAGCAGCTTAGAAAGGGGGACGCACAATGAGCAGTTCTTC. Translating it yields CASSLERGTHNEQFF.

The sample holds a few counts of this clonotype. The chain joins TRBV3-1 to TRBJ1-2; 7 bases align to TRBD1. Germline CDR1 LGHDT, CDR2 YNNKEL (reference sequence). The CDR3 covers 16 residues. V gave up 3 bases and J gave up 2 bases; unmatched junction bases: 9. The DNA for the CDR3 is TGTGCCAGCAGCCAGACCTGGGACAGTTTGAACTATGGCTACACCTTC. Protein product: CASSQTWDSLNYGYTF.

This clonotype showed up just a few times. The rearrangement joins TRBV6-2 or TRBV6-3 to TRBJ2-7; no reliable D call. The ends were cut back, 5 bases at V and 3 bases at J, with 8 bases in the middle. There are 12 residues in the CDR3. Germline V gene lookup returns CDR1 MNHEY and CDR2 SVGEGT. The CDR3 DNA reads as TGTGCCAGCAGTCACTTACTCTACGAGCAGTACGTC. Translated: CASSHLLYEQYV.

The chain recombines TRBV7-3 with TRBJ2-1, with D unresolved. The V gene's germline CDR1 is SGHTA and CDR2 FQGTGA. The CDR3 is made up of 14 amino acids. The ends were cut back, 4 bases at V and 10 bases at J, with 17 bases in the middle. The CDR3 loop reads CASSSKPALEEQFF. The CDR3 region has the DNA TGTGCCAGCAGCTCTAAGCCGGCTCTCGAGGAGCAGTTCTTC.

This sequence joins TRBV5-4 and TRBJ2-1, with 13 bases lining up with TRBD2. This CDR3 has 15 amino acids. The V segment lost 5 bases and the J segment 8 bases; nucleotides outside the gene matches: 7. From germline, CDR1 is SGHNT and CDR2 YYREEE (reference sequence). CDR3 DNA: TGTGCCAGCAGGCCACTAGCGGGGGGGCGCGATGAGCAGTTCTTC. Residues: CASRPLAGGRDEQFF.

This clonotype was counted at least ten times. This chain connects TRBV6-5 to TRBJ2-5, with D perhaps TRBD1 (6 bases). CDR3 length: 15 amino acids. With 6 bases removed from V and 1 base from J, the gap between germline ends came to 15 bases. Per the germline V gene, CDR1 is MNHEY and CDR2 is SVGAGI. This CDR3 reads CASRGPQGFQETQYF. CDR3 nucleotide sequence: TGTGCCAGCAGAGGCCCCCAGGGGTTCCAAGAGACCCAGTACTTC.

This clonotype appeared a few times. The chain recombines TRBV25-1 with TRBJ2-3; D ambiguous. The CDR3 covers 15 residues. Trimming removed 1 base from V and 3 bases from J, with 11 bases in between. Germline-derived CDR1 and CDR2 are MGHDK and SYGVNS. The CDR3 sequence: CASSELDSTTDTQYF. The CDR3 DNA sequence: TGTGCCAGCAGTGAATTAGATAGCACGACAGATACGCAGTATTTT.

The chain couples TRBV5-1 to TRBJ2-3; TRBD1 matches at 7 bases. V shed 4 bases and J 2 bases; nucleotides not matched to a gene: 7. Germline V CDR1 and CDR2: SGHRS, YFSETQ. The CDR3 has 15 amino acids. CDR3 bases: TGCGCCAGCAGCCCATACAGGGGCTCCACAGATACGCAGTATTTT. This sequence encodes CASSPYRGSTDTQYF.

This clonotype was seen a few times. The chain combines TRBV6-5 with TRBJ2-5, with TRBD1 identical over 7 bases. The CDR3 consists of 14 residues. Per germline, CDR1 MNHEY and CDR2 SVGAGI. J gave up 5 bases and V 6 bases, and 9 bases lay outside the gene matches. CDR3 sequence: CASSSYYRGETQYF. For the CDR3, the DNA is TGTGCCAGCAGCTCCTATTACAGGGGCGAGACCCAGTACTTC.

V is TRBV18 and J is TRBJ2-3, with 9 bases fitting TRBD2. This CDR3 contains 14 residues. Losses at the gene ends were 6 bases for V and 0 bases for J; bases not matched to a gene: 1. Per the germline V gene, CDR1 is KGHSH and CDR2 is LQKENI. Here the CDR3 reads CASSTSGSTDTQYF. The DNA of the CDR3 is TGTGCCAGCTCTACTAGCGGGAGCACAGATACGCAGTATTTT.

As regards this clonotype: Possible read error: a much larger clone is one base away. The conserved closing phenylalanine or tryptophan is absent in this CDR3, likely reflecting a read error. The chain joins TRBV5-1 to TRBJ1-4, with 7 bases matching TRBD1. The J segment lost 4 bases and the V segment lost 0 bases, leaving 0 bases of the junction unmatched. The germline CDR1 and CDR2 sequences are SGHRS and YFSETQ. The CDR3 spans 14 residues. The CDR3 nucleotides read TGCGCCAGCAGCTTGGGGGACAGTAATGAAAAACTGTTTTCT. It translates to CASSLGDSNEKLFS.

This chain connects TRBV7-2 to TRBJ1-2; D perhaps matches TRBD1 (5 bases). V gave up 1 base and J gave up 8 bases, with 17 bases separating them. This CDR3 is 15 amino acids long. Germline loops: CDR1 SGHTA, CDR2 FQGNSA. In nucleotides, the CDR3 is TGTGCCAGCAGCTTAGGGTGGGGCGCTCTCGAAGGCTACACCTTC. This sequence encodes CASSLGWGALEGYTF.

V usage is TRBV14 and J usage is TRBJ2-7, with D perhaps assigned TRBD1 or TRBD2 (5 bases each). V shed 4 bases and J shed 4 bases, with 14 bases lying between them. The CDR3 runs 14 residues. The germline gives CDR1 SGHDN, CDR2 FVKESK. The DNA of the CDR3 is TGTGCCAGCAGCCCATTAACAGGCGGGTACGAGCAGTACTTC. Its protein is CASSPLTGGYEQYF.

The chain links TRBV3-1 to TRBJ2-7; TRBD2 matches at 8 bases. Germline assignment: CDR1 LGHDT and CDR2 YNNKEL (reference sequence). The CDR3 is 16 amino acids. The V and J ends lost 1 base and 3 bases, in that order; junction bases with no gene match: 8. In nucleotides, the CDR3 is TGTGCCAGCAGCCAAGGGTCCGGGAGGGCGGGCTACGAGCAGTACTTC. Its translation: CASSQGSGRAGYEQYF.

The table lists this clonotype with many counts. The chain recombines TRBV11-2 with TRBJ2-1, with TRBD2 matching over 10 bases. Germline CDR1 SGHAT, CDR2 FQNNGV. J gave up 9 bases and V 5 bases, and 10 bases lay outside the gene matches. The CDR3 runs to 15 residues. Here the CDR3 reads CASSPLAGGGGEQFF. The CDR3 bases are TGTGCCAGCAGCCCTTTAGCGGGAGGAGGAGGTGAGCAGTTCTTC.

V and J are TRBV4-2 and TRBJ2-2; 7 nucleotides line up with TRBD2. The V gene's germline CDR1 is LGHNA and CDR2 YNFKEQ. V was clipped by 0 bases and J by 6 bases; unmatched bases: 4. This CDR3 spans 15 amino acids. Written as DNA, the CDR3 is TGTGCCAGCAGCCAAGATGGACTAGTGCCCGGGGAGCTGTTTTTT. Its translation: CASSQDGLVPGELFF.

The chain links TRBV20-1 to TRBJ1-1; D not resolved. Per the germline V gene, CDR1 is DFQATT and CDR2 is SNEGSKA (reference sequence). With 2 bases removed from V and 1 base from J, the gap between germline ends came to 14 bases. The length of the CDR3 is 15 residues. CDR3 region: CSARSPPPSNTEAFF. The DNA for the CDR3 is TGCAGTGCTAGATCCCCGCCGCCCTCGAACACTGAAGCTTTCTTT.